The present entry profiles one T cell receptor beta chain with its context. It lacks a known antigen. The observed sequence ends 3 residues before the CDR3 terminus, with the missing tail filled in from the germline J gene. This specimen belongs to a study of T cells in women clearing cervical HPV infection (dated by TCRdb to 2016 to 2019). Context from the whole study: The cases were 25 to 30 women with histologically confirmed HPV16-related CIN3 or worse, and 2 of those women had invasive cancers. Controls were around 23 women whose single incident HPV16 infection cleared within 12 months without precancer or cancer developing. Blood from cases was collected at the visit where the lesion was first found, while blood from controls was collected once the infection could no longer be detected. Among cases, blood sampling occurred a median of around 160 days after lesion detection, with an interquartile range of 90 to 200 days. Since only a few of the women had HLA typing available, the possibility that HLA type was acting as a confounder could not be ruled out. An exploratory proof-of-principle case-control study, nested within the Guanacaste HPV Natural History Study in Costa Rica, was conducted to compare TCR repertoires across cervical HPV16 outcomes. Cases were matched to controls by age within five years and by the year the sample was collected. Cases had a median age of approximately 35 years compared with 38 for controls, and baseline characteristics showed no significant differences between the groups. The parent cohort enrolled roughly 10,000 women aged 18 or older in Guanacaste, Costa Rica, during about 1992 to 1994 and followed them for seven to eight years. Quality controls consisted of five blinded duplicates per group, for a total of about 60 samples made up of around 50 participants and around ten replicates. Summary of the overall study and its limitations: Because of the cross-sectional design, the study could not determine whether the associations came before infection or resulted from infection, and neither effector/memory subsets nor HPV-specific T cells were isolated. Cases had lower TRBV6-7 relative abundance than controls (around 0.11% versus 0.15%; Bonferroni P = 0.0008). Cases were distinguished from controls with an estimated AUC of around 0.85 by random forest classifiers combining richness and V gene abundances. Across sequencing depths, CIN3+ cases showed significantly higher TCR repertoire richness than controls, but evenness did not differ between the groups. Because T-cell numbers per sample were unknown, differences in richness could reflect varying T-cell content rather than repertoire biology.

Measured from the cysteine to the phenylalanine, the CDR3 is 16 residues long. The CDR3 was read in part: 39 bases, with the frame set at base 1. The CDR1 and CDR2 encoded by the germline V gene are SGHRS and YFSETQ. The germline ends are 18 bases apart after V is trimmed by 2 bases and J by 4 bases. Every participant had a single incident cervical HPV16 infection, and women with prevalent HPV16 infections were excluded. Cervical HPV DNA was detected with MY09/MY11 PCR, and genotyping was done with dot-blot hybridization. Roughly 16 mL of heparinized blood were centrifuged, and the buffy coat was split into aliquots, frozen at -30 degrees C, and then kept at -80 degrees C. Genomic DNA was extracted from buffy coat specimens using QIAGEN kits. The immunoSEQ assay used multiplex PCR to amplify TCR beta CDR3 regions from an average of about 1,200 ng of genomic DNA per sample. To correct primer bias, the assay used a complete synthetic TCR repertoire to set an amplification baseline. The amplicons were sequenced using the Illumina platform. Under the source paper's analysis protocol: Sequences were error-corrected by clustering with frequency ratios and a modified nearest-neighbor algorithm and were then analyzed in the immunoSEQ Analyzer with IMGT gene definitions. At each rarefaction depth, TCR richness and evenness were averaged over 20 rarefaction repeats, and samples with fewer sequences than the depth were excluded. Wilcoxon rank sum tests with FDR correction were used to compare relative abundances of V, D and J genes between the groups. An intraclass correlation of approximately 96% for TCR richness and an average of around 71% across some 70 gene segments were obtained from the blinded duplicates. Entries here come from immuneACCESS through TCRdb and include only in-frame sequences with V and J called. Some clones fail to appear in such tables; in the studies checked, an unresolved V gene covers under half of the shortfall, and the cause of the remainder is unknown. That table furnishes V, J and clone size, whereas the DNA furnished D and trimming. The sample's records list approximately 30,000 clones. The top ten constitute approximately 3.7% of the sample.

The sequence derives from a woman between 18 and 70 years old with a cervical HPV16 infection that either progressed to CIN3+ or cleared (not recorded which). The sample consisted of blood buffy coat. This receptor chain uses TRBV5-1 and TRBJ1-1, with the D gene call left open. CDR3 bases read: TGCGCCAGCAGCTTCTGGGCTCAGGCTCCAAGCACTGAA. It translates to CASSFWAQAPSTE. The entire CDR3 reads CASSFWAQAPSTEAFF.